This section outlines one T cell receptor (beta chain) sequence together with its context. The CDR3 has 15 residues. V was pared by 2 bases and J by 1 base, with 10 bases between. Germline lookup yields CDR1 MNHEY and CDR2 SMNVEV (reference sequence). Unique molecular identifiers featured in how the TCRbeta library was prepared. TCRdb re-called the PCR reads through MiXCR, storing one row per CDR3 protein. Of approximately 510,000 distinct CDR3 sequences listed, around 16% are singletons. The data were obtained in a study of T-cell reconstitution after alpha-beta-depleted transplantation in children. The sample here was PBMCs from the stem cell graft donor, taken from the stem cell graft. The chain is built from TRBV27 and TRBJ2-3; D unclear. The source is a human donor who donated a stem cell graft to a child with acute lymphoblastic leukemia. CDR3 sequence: CASSLRVGGTDTQYF. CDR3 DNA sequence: TGTGCCAGCAGTTTACGCGTCGGAGGCACAGATACGCAGTATTTT.